Listed below are T cell receptor beta chains from one sample, sequenced in a study of long-term antiretroviral therapy in people with HIV. Sequencing used immunoSEQ multiplex PCR; TCRdb keeps in-frame clones, though not all of them. The table includes more than 9,500 clones, 60% to 75% detected once. The specimen was unsorted PBMCs, collected approximately 3.1 years before starting antiretroviral therapy. Receptors originate from a man aged 40-49 years with HIV. Both conserved end residues are part of each CDR3. A D gene is named only where the DNA matches it firmly. Clone size is given for some rows only: seen once, a few or many times, or a class if the clone is expanded.

V gene	clone size	D gene	J gene	CDR3 DNA	CDR3 protein
TRBV7-3	-	-	TRBJ2-1	TGTGCCAGCAGCTTGACTGCATACAATGAGCAGTTCTTC	CASSLTAYNEQFF
TRBV7-9	-	-	TRBJ1-4	TGTGCCAGCAGCCGAGGACCGTTGACTAATGAAAAACTGTTTTTT	CASSRGPLTNEKLFF
TRBV28	-	-	TRBJ2-7	TGTGCCAGCAGTCCCACCACGGACGGCTCCTACGAGCAGTACTTC	CASSPTTDGSYEQYF
TRBV7-2	-	-	TRBJ2-3	TGTGCCAGCAGCTTTAGGGGACAACTCACAGATACGCAGTATTTT	CASSFRGQLTDTQYF
TRBV6-5	-	-	TRBJ1-2	TGTGCCACCTCATTACCCCAGGGAAATGGCTACACCTTC	CATSLPQGNGYTF
TRBV18	-	TRBD1	TRBJ2-4	TGTGCCAGCTCACCGGGACAGGCATCCGAAAACATTCAGTACTTC	CASSPGQASENIQYF
TRBV19	-	TRBD1	TRBJ1-5	TGTGCCAGTAGTATAGTAGGGACAGGGGGCTCTTGGCAGCCCCAGCATTTT	CASSIVGTGGSWQPQHF
TRBV28	few	TRBD1	TRBJ1-5	TGTGCCAGCCGGGGACAGGGGGTAGGCAATCAGCCCCAGCATTTT	CASRGQGVGNQPQHF
TRBV4-1	once	-	TRBJ1-2	TGCGCCAGCAGCCAAGATTTTAAGGGAAGTTCCTATGGCTACACCTTC	CASSQDFKGSSYGYTF
TRBV7-9	-	TRBD1	TRBJ2-5	TGTGCCAGCAGCTTCCCTACAGGGGAAGAGACCCAGTACTTC	CASSFPTGEETQYF
TRBV19	-	-	TRBJ2-1	TGTGCCAGTAGTTCCAGATTTAGTGAGCAGTTCTTC	CASSSRFSEQFF
TRBV9	-	-	TRBJ2-2	TGTGCCAGCAGCGGCACGAACACCGGGGAGCTGTTTTTT	CASSGTNTGELFF
TRBV28	-	-	TRBJ2-7	TGTGCCAGCAGCCGGACTCGCCCCCATGAGCAGTACTTC	CASSRTRPHEQYF
TRBV10-2	-	-	TRBJ2-2	TGCGCCAGCAAGGTTGGGACCGGGGAGCTGTTTTTT	CASKVGTGELFF
TRBV9	-	-	TRBJ1-1	TGTGCCAGCAATCCCGATTTCTTGAACACTGAAGCTTTCTTT	CASNPDFLNTEAFF
TRBV2	-	TRBD1	TRBJ2-4	TGTGCCAGCAGTCAAGGACAGGGACTAGCCAAAAACATTCAGTACTTC	CASSQGQGLAKNIQYF
TRBV19	-	-	TRBJ1-5	TGTGCCAGCCTGGGGGCTGTCAATCAGCCCCAGCATTTT	CASLGAVNQPQHF
TRBV7-2	-	-	TRBJ2-7	TGTGCCAGCAGCCTCCGGGGGCCTACCTCCTACGAGCAGTACTTC	CASSLRGPTSYEQYF
TRBV19	-	-	TRBJ2-1	TGTGCCAGTAGTAGCGGGAAGTCACCTTACAATGAGCAGTTCTTC	CASSSGKSPYNEQFF
TRBV14	-	-	TRBJ1-2	TGTGCCAGCAGAAACTCGGGAGGACGTTATGGCTACACCTTC	CASRNSGGRYGYTF
TRBV6-6	-	TRBD1	TRBJ2-7	TGTGCCAGCAGTTACGGACAGGGGGCGACCTACGAGCAGTACTTC	CASSYGQGATYEQYF
TRBV10-3	-	-	TRBJ1-5	TGTGCCATCGGCGGGGACAATCAGCCCCAGCATTTT	CAIGGDNQPQHF
TRBV6-6	-	TRBD1	TRBJ2-1	TGTGCCAGCAGTAACGGACAGGTCGCGGGCAATGAGCAGTTCTTC	CASSNGQVAGNEQFF
TRBV30	-	TRBD2	TRBJ2-1	TGTGCCTGGAGTGGGACTAGCGGGCCATACAATGAGCAGTTCTTC	CAWSGTSGPYNEQFF
TRBV11-2	-	-	TRBJ2-7	TGTGCCAGCAGCACTAAAACCGGACAGAGCTCCTACGAGCAGTACTTC	CASSTKTGQSSYEQYF
TRBV5-1	few	TRBD1	TRBJ1-2	TGCGCCAGCAGCTCCACAGGGGATAGAAGCTATGGCTACACCTTC	CASSSTGDRSYGYTF
TRBV5-1	-	-	TRBJ2-7	TGCGCCAGCAGCTTGAACAGGGAGGTTAATTACGAGCAGTACTTC	CASSLNREVNYEQYF
TRBV9	few	-	TRBJ2-7	TGTGCCAGCAGCGTAGGGGGGAATTCACCCTACGAGCAGTACTTC	CASSVGGNSPYEQYF